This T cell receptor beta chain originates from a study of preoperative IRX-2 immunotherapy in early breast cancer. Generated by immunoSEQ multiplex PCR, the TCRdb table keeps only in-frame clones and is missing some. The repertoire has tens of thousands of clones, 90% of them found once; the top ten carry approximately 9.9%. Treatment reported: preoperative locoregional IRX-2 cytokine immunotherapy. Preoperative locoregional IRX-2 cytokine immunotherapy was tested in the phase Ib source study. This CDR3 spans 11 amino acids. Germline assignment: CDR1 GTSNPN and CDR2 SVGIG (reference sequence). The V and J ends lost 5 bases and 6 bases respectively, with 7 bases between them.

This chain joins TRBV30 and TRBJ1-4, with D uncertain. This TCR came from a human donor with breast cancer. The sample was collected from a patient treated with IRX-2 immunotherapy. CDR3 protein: CAWLGDEKLFF. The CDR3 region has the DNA TGTGCCTGGCTCGGGGATGAAAAACTGTTTTTT.